These T cell receptor beta chains were read from a single sample in a study of cytomegalovirus exposure and HLA in healthy donors. The table came from immunoSEQ multiplex PCR; TCRdb's copy has only in-frame clones and leaves some out. Altogether 130,000 to 150,000 clones are present, around three quarters being singletons, with the ten largest covering around 2.2%. What was sequenced was PBMCs. Every receptor here comes from a man between 35 and 55 years old in good health and CMV-seronegative. CDR3s leave out the opening cysteine and the closing phenylalanine or tryptophan. Fields, in order: V gene, CDR3 protein.

TRBV7-9 | ASSRDGNTIY
TRBV5-1 | ASSWGRQDEKLF
TRBV6-1 | ASRDRVTANYGYT
TRBV7-9 | ASSLYQGAVHIQY
TRBV29-1 | SVIVGLAAGELF
TRBV29-1 | SALGGLNSGANVLT
TRBV6-8 | ASSYRYPGPRNEKLF
TRBV30 | AWSVGTGLAQQETQY
TRBV10-3 | AISARAGDTQY
TRBV7-6 | ASSSNKEGTSHSYEQY
TRBV4-3 | ASSQEVQFSYEQY
TRBV4-3 | ASSQESAGKGETQY
TRBV5-1 | ASSLGYDRGYGYT
TRBV30 | AYIAGGTGELF
TRBV6-4 | ASSDNPGQGQPQN
TRBV30 | AWSGFVPDRVNTGELF
TRBV6-1 | ASSLTGVRGSEQY
TRBV7-9 | ASSFLNSGNTIY
TRBV30 | AWSVSQGPSGNTIY
TRBV29-1 | SVAVRENTEAF